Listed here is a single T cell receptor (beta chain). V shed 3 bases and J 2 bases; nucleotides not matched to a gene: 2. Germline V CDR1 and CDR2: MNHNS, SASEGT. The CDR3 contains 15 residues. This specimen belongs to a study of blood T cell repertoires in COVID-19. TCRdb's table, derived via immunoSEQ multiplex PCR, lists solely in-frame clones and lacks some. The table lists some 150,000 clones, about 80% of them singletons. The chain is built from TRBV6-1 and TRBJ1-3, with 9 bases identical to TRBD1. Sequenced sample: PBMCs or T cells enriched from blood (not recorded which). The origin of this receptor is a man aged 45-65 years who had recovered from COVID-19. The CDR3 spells CASSEGQGAGNTIYF. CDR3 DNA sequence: TGTGCCAGCAGTGAGGGACAGGGCGCTGGAAACACCATATATTTT.